The clone carrying this T cell receptor (beta chain) has only a few counts. Its specificity is not known. MiXCR was run by TCRdb on the reads, yielding one entry per CDR3 protein. The repertoire holds 160,000 or so distinct CDR3 sequences, about a fifth seen once, with about 25% in the top ten. This CDR3 comprises 16 residues. The germline V and J ends were trimmed by 4 bases and 6 bases, with 19 bases remaining between them. Germline assignment: CDR1 MDHEN and CDR2 SYDVKM. These data originate in a study of T cell repertoires in cytomegalovirus infection. The study, taken as a whole, reports: There were HLA-C-restricted CMV-specific TCR beta clonotypes dominating the ex vivo response.

This TCR was recovered from a human donor in good health (CMV status not recorded). Some clones in this sample may be carry-over from other donors' samples. This chain links TRBV28 with TRBJ1-5; TRBD1 is a possible D gene (5 bases). Here the sequenced sample was CD8+ T cells from cultured PBMCs, taken from culture after CMV antigen stimulation. The CDR3 is CASSSPGTSPGQPQHF. CDR3 DNA: TGTGCCAGCAGTTCCCCCGGGACCTCACCGGGTCAGCCCCAGCATTTT.